The 19 T cell receptor beta chains below all came from one sample that was sequenced in a study of T cells in Graves' hyperthyroidism and ophthalmopathy. Amplified regions were TCR beta CDR3 sequences from RNA transcripts. TCR CDR3 underwent first-round RT-PCR with the HTBI primer set. MiXCR, run by TCRdb on the multiplex PCR reads, gives a single entry per CDR3 protein. The sample lists about 580,000 distinct CDR3 sequences; around 13% were seen once. Sequenced: blood. These receptors were obtained from a woman aged 25 to 45 with Graves' hyperthyroidism that later progressed to Graves' ophthalmopathy.

This clonotype was seen repeatedly, ten times or more. The rearrangement joins TRBV11-3 to TRBJ2-5; a weak D match, TRBD2 (5 bases). CDR1 SGHNT and CDR2 YENEEA come from the germline V gene. Trimming pared 5 bases from V and 5 bases from J, leaving 21 bases between. CDR3 length equals 16 residues. This CDR3 is CASSKPWTGSWETQYF. The DNA of the CDR3 is TGTGCCAGCAGCAAACCGTGGACGGGGTCGTGGGAGACCCAGTACTTC.

This clonotype appeared many times. The chain is built from TRBV30 and TRBJ1-1; D gene uncertain. This CDR3 is 12 amino acids long. Trimming removed 2 bases at V and 4 bases at J, with 8 bases between. Germline V gives CDR1 GTSNPN, CDR2 SVGIG (reference sequence). The CDR3 here is CAWSLLGTEAFF. CDR3 bases: TGTGCCTGGAGTTTGCTGGGCACTGAAGCTTTCTTT. The variable domain in full, completed from reference TRBV30 and TRBJ1-1, reads SQTIHQWPATLVQPVGSPLSLECTVEGTSNPNLYWYRQAAGRGLQLLFYSVGIGQISSEVPQNLSASRPQDRQFILSSKKLLLSDSGFYLCAWSLLGTEAFFGQGTRLTVV.

This chain uses TRBV6-1 with TRBJ2-3; 9 bases agree with TRBD2. The CDR3 sequence is 15 residues long. From germline, CDR1 is MNHNS and CDR2 SASEGT. V was pared by 10 bases and J by 12 bases, with 20 bases of the junction left unmatched. CDR3 in DNA: TGTGCCACAAGGGATAGCGGGGGTGACATACGATCACAGTATTTT. Residues: CATRDSGGDIRSQYF.

A few counts support this clonotype. The chain is built from TRBV19 and TRBJ2-3; 10 nucleotides match TRBD2. This CDR3 region has 15 residues. Germline V CDR1 and CDR2: LNHDA, SQIVND (reference sequence). With V trimmed by 5 bases and J by 1 base, 3 bases remained unmatched. CDR3 in amino acids: CASSFTSGGTDTQYF. The CDR3 DNA sequence: TGTGCCAGTAGTTTCACTAGCGGGGGCACAGATACGCAGTATTTT.

With regard to this clonotype: This clone may be a read error of a much larger clone one base away. The conserved final phenylalanine or tryptophan is absent from the CDR3, which likely points to a read error. CDR3 nucleotides: TGTGCCAGCAACACTAGGAACTATGGCTACACCGTC. It translates to CASNTRNYGYTV. V and J are TRBV2 and TRBJ1-2, with D unclear. CDR1 is SNHLY and CDR2 is FYNNEI in the germline V gene. Trimming stripped 7 bases from V and 2 bases from J, with 8 bases between. CDR3 length equals 12 residues.

This chain links TRBV7-8 with TRBJ2-2; tentative D call: TRBD2 (5 bases). V was shortened by 5 bases and J by 6 bases, with 19 bases between the two germline ends. From germline, CDR1 is SGHVS and CDR2 FQNEAQ. The CDR3 is 16 residues long. CDR3 region: CASSPVEGLVAGELFF. The CDR3 DNA reads TGTGCCAGCAGCCCAGTTGAGGGATTGGTGGCCGGGGAGCTGTTTTTT. Full variable domain (outside the CDR3, taken from reference TRBV7-8 and TRBJ2-2): GAGVSQSPRYKVAKRGQDVALRCDPISGHVSLFWYQQALGQGPEFLTYFQNEAQLDKSGLPSDRFFAERPEGSVSTLKIQRTQQEDSAVYLCASSPVEGLVAGELFFGEGSRLTVL.

With regard to this clonotype: Just one base apart from a much larger clone, this may be a read error. The V call is TRBV2, the J call TRBJ1-5; perhaps TRBD1 as D (5 bases). This CDR3 has 15 amino acids. The V and J ends lost 9 bases and 4 bases respectively, with 19 bases between them. Per the germline V gene, CDR1 is SNHLY and CDR2 is FYNNEI. DNA for the CDR3: TGTGCCAGGAGTCGCCCCGGGACGGTAAATCAGCCCCAGCATTTT. Translating it yields CARSRPGTVNQPQHF.

As to this clonotype: This may be a read error: a much more frequent sequence differs by one nucleotide. V is TRBV30 and J is TRBJ1-6, with unresolved D. Germline V gene data show CDR1 as GTSNPN and CDR2 as SVGIG (reference sequence). The length of the CDR3 is 15 residues. DNA for the CDR3: TGTGCCTGGAGTGTACAAGAGACTGCCAGTTCACCCCTCGACTTT. Translation: CAWSVQETASSPLDF.

The genes are TRBV6-1 and TRBJ1-1; tentative D call: TRBD1 (6 bases). Between the trimmed V and J ends, which lost 5 bases and 8 bases, there was a span of 15 bases. CDR3 size: 13 residues. Germline-derived CDR1 and CDR2 are MNHNS and SASEGT. Here the CDR3 reads CASSKNTGKEAFF. CDR3 DNA: TGTGCCAGCAGTAAAAATACAGGGAAAGAAGCTTTCTTT.

This clonotype has at least ten counts. The V call is TRBV3-1, the J call TRBJ2-3; D gene uncertain. CDR1 and CDR2 (germline): LGHDT, YNNKEL (reference sequence). The ends were cut back, 2 bases at V and 1 base at J, with 7 bases in the middle. The CDR3 length is 14 residues. The CDR3: CASSQSTGTDTQYF. DNA for the CDR3: TGTGCCAGCAGCCAATCGACTGGCACAGATACGCAGTATTTT.

This clonotype was counted many times. The V and J genes are TRBV20-1 and TRBJ2-2; the D gene could be TRBD1 or TRBD2 (7 bases each). Germline V gives CDR1 DFQATT, CDR2 SNEGSKA (reference sequence). The CDR3 length is 13 residues. Trimming shortened V by 3 bases and J by 6 bases, and 11 bases separated the two germline ends. The CDR3 loop reads CSASPGGAGELFF. The CDR3 bases are TGCAGTGCTAGCCCAGGGGGGGCCGGGGAGCTGTTTTTT.

The V gene is TRBV20-1, the J gene TRBJ2-7, with D perhaps matching TRBD1 or TRBD2 (5 bases each). V was trimmed by 6 bases and J by 4 bases, leaving 13 bases between them. CDR1 and CDR2 (germline): DFQATT, SNEGSKA (reference sequence). The CDR3 contains 12 residues. CDR3 region: CSAWDRTYEQYF. In DNA form, the CDR3 reads TGCAGTGCGTGGGACCGCACATACGAGCAGTACTTC.

Note on this clonotype: This may come from a read error, since a much larger clone is one base off. V and J are TRBV24-1 and TRBJ2-1; D might be TRBD2 (5 bases). The CDR3 has 13 amino acids. Germline loops: CDR1 KGHDR, CDR2 SFDVKD. CDR3 DNA sequence: TGTGCCACCAAGGTACGCGGAGGCGATGAGCAGTCCTTC. This gives the protein CATKVRGGDEQSF.

This clonotype was recorded a few times. This sequence joins TRBV4-1 and TRBJ2-1; D is ambiguous. The V and J ends lost 1 base and 0 bases respectively, with 10 bases between them. This CDR3 comprises 16 residues. CDR1 is MGHRA, CDR2 YSYEKL, per germline. CDR3 nucleotide sequence: TGCGCCAGCAGCCAAGTTTCAACGAGCTCCTACAATGAGCAGTTCTTC. Protein product: CASSQVSTSSYNEQFF.

This clonotype showed up many times. The chain uses TRBV5-4 and TRBJ2-1, with D perhaps TRBD2 (5 bases). Per the germline V gene, CDR1 is SGHNT and CDR2 is YYREEE (reference sequence). The CDR3 runs 15 residues. V was cut by 2 bases and J by 3 bases, with 12 bases left in between. As DNA, the CDR3 is TGTGCCAGCAGCTTTGGTCCAGCGGACTACAATGAGCAGTTCTTC. Translated, it gives CASSFGPADYNEQFF.

The sample holds many counts of this clonotype. The V and J genes are TRBV10-2 and TRBJ1-3, with D possibly TRBD1 on 5 matching bases. V lost 9 bases, J lost 2 bases, and 14 bases lay in between. This CDR3 is 14 amino acids long. The germline gives CDR1 WSHSY, CDR2 SAAADI. The CDR3 spells CASDTGPAGNTIYF. CDR3 in DNA: TGCGCCAGTGACACAGGCCCGGCTGGAAACACCATATATTTT.

This clonotype was picked up a small number of times. This chain connects TRBV6-1 to TRBJ2-3; no reliable D call. This CDR3 spans 15 amino acids. Germline lookup yields CDR1 MNHNS and CDR2 SASEGT. Trimming cost V 5 bases and J 1 base, with 13 bases left between them. CDR3 in amino acids: CASSYLLHGTDTQYF. Written as DNA, the CDR3 is TGTGCCAGCAGTTATTTACTCCATGGCACAGATACGCAGTATTTT.

A remark on this clonotype: A much larger clone differs by one base, so this may be a read error. The chain is built from TRBV20-1 and TRBJ2-7; D is possibly TRBD2 (6 bases). The CDR3 covers 13 residues. V lost 3 bases and J 0 bases, leaving 9 bases between the germline ends. The germline CDR1 and CDR2 sequences are DFQATT and SNEGSKA (reference sequence). This CDR3 reads CSASGRDSYEQYF. The CDR3 region has the DNA TGCAGTGCTAGCGGGAGAGACTCCTACGAGCAGTACTTC.

This clonotype was seen repeatedly, ten times or more. The CDR3 reads CASSLNLATFSYEQYF. The CDR3 DNA sequence: TGTGCCAGCAGCCTTAATCTAGCGACCTTCTCCTACGAGCAGTACTTC. V and J are TRBV5-5 and TRBJ2-7; possible D gene TRBD2, 6 bases. Germline CDR1 reads SGHKS; CDR2 reads YYEKEE (reference sequence). The CDR3 spans 16 residues. The germline V and J ends were trimmed by 4 bases and 0 bases, with 17 bases remaining between them.